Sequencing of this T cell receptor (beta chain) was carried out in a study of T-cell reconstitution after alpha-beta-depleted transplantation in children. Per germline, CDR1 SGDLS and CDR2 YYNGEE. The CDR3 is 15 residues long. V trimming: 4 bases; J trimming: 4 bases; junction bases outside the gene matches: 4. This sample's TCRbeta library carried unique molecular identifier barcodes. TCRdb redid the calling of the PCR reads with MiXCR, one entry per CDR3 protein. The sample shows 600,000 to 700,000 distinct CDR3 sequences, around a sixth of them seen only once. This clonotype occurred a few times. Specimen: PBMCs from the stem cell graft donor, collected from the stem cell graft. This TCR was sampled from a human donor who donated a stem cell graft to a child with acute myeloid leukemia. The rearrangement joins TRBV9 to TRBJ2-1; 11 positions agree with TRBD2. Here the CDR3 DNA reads TGTGCCAGCAGCCTGACTAGCGGGGATTACAATGAGCAGTTCTTC. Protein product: CASSLTSGDYNEQFF.